Shown below are 16 T cell receptor beta chains from a single sample sequenced in a study of T-cell reconstitution after alpha-beta-depleted transplantation in children. Preparation of the TCRbeta library used unique molecular identifiers. TCRdb recomputed calls from the PCR reads with MiXCR, one row per CDR3 protein. The data hold some 200,000 distinct CDR3 sequences, with approximately 10% observed a single time. The source material was PBMCs, sampled before TCRalphabeta/CD19-depleted stem cell transplant. The receptors come from a child less than two years old with acute myeloid leukemia, due to receive a stem cell transplant.

There are many counts of this clonotype. The chain has TRBV5-1 and TRBJ2-1, with D possibly being TRBD1 (6 bases). The germline CDR1 and CDR2 sequences are SGHRS and YFSETQ. CDR3 length equals 14 residues. Deletions cut 4 bases from V and 5 bases from J, with 13 bases between. Written as DNA, the CDR3 is TGCGCCAGCAGCCGGACAGACAAACACAATGAGCAGTTCTTC. This codes for CASSRTDKHNEQFF.

This clonotype was seen many times. The chain links TRBV7-7 to TRBJ2-7, with TRBD1 as a possible D gene (6 bases). Germline V gene lookup returns CDR1 SSHAT and CDR2 FNYEAQ (reference sequence). V gave up 5 bases and J gave up 6 bases, with 17 bases separating them. This CDR3 has 14 amino acids. The CDR3 DNA reads TGTGCCAGCAGCCCTATAACAGGGACCGCCGAGCAGTACTTC. It yields the protein CASSPITGTAEQYF. The entire variable domain, with the rest obtained from reference TRBV7-7 and TRBJ2-7, is as follows: GAGVSQSPRYKVTKRGQDVTLRCDPISSHATLYWYQQALGQGPEFLTYFNYEAQPDKSGLPSDRFSAERPEGSISTLTIQRTEQRDSAMYRCASSPITGTAEQYFGPGTRLTVT.

This clonotype has a count of ten or more. The rearrangement joins TRBV20-1 to TRBJ2-1; D not resolved. V was trimmed by 5 bases and J by 10 bases, leaving 12 bases between them. Germline V gene sequence: CDR1 DFQATT, CDR2 SNEGSKA (reference sequence). There are 11 residues in the CDR3. The CDR3 nucleotides read TGCAGTGCTGGCCCTTCTACCGAGCAGTTCTTC. Amino acid sequence: CSAGPSTEQFF.

This clonotype was counted many times. The chain combines TRBV5-1 with TRBJ2-3, with 7 bases that match TRBD1. The V segment lost 0 bases and the J segment 4 bases; nucleotides outside the gene matches: 5. The CDR3 is 15 amino acids. Germline lookup yields CDR1 SGHRS and CDR2 YFSETQ. The CDR3 DNA reads as TGCGCCAGCAGCTTGGCGACAGGGATTCCAGATACGCAGTATTTT. Translated, it gives CASSLATGIPDTQYF.

Details on this clonotype: An end of the junction differs from the germline gene, which may be a read error. V usage is TRBV19 and J usage is TRBJ1-2, with TRBD1 matching over 8 bases. The CDR3 length is 13 residues. CDR1 is LNHDA and CDR2 is SQIVND in the germline V gene (reference sequence). The CDR3 reads CVSSMRDRSRYTF. DNA for the CDR3: TGTGTCAGTAGTATGCGGGACAGGAGCCGCTACACCTTC.

This clonotype was counted many times. As DNA, the CDR3 is TGCAGTGCTAGTTCGTGGATCCAAGAGACCCAGTACTTC. Translation: CSASSWIQETQYF. The chain couples TRBV20-1 to TRBJ2-5, with D unclear. V gave up 3 bases and J gave up 1 base, with 9 bases separating them. The CDR3 is made up of 13 amino acids. Germline CDR1 reads DFQATT; CDR2 reads SNEGSKA (reference sequence).

Note on this clonotype: This may come from a read error, since a much larger clone is one base off. This chain links TRBV7-2 with TRBJ2-7; D perhaps matches TRBD2 (6 bases). V gave up 5 bases and J gave up 4 bases, with 12 bases separating them. Germline loops: CDR1 SGHTA, CDR2 FQGNSA. The CDR3 has 13 residues. In DNA form, the CDR3 reads TGTGCCAGCAGCGGGAAGGGGAGGTACGAGCAGTACTTC. Translation: CASSGKGRYEQYF.

This clonotype appeared many times. This sequence joins TRBV29-1 and TRBJ1-2; no clear D gene. Looked up from germline, CDR1 is SQVTM and CDR2 is ANQGSEA. The CDR3 consists of 13 residues. The germline V and J ends were trimmed by 6 bases and 4 bases, with 15 bases remaining between them. CDR3 DNA sequence: TGCAGCGTGCCGCAGGCTTCTGGCTATGGCTACACCTTC. Encoded protein: CSVPQASGYGYTF.

This clonotype was detected ten times or more. This chain joins TRBV27 and TRBJ1-6; no clear D. The germline V gene encodes CDR1 MNHEY and CDR2 SMNVEV (reference sequence). V lost 8 bases, J lost 2 bases, and 16 bases lay in between. This CDR3 has 16 residues. CDR3: CASRNLLLTYNSPLHF. CDR3 DNA sequence: TGTGCCAGCCGCAACCTTCTCCTAACCTATAATTCACCCCTCCACTTT.

This clonotype has a count of ten or more. J is TRBJ2-5 and V is TRBV24-1; 9 bases map to TRBD2. Germline CDR1 is KGHDR and CDR2 is SFDVKD. The CDR3 loop spans 15 amino acids. V lost 6 bases and J lost 5; bases outside the gene matches: 9. The CDR3, as DNA: TGTGCCACCAGTAGTCTAGCGGGAATGTTGGAGACCCAGTACTTC. This sequence encodes CATSSLAGMLETQYF.

In its sample, this clonotype was seen many times. V gene TRBV28 combines with J gene TRBJ2-7, with 9 bases lining up with TRBD2. This CDR3 has 15 residues. Germline V CDR1 and CDR2: MDHEN, SYDVKM. V lost 2 bases and J lost 6; bases outside the gene matches: 8. The CDR3 region has the DNA TGTGCCAGCAGTTTACTCAAGCGGGGGGTGATCGAGCAGTACTTC. Translation: CASSLLKRGVIEQYF.

The V and J genes are TRBV30 and TRBJ1-3, with unresolved D. Germline V gene lookup returns CDR1 GTSNPN and CDR2 SVGIG (reference sequence). CDR3 length equals 13 residues. Trimming removed 2 bases from V and 0 bases from J, with 5 bases in between. DNA of the CDR3: TGTGCCTGGAGTCGGGACTCTGGAAACACCATATATTTT. It codes for CAWSRDSGNTIYF.

The sample holds many counts of this clonotype. The V call is TRBV12-3 or TRBV12-4, the J call TRBJ1-5, with D perhaps matching TRBD1 (5 bases). With 8 bases removed from V and 2 bases from J, the gap between germline ends came to 7 bases. CDR3 size: 12 residues. The CDR3 loop is CASQGGNQPQHF. The CDR3 DNA is TGTGCCAGCCAGGGAGGCAATCAGCCCCAGCATTTT.

This clonotype was picked up many times. The chain combines TRBV5-1 with TRBJ2-1, with 7 bases matching TRBD2. CDR3 length equals 13 residues. V lost 6 bases, J lost 1 base, and 1 base stayed unmatched. Germline V gene lookup returns CDR1 SGHRS and CDR2 YFSETQ. CDR3 nucleotides: TGCGCCAGCACCGGGAGGTCCTACAATGAGCAGTTCTTC. It codes for CASTGRSYNEQFF.

This clonotype has at least ten counts. The CDR3, as DNA: TGTGCCAGCAGCCAAACCACAGGGGGTGTCACAGATACGCAGTATTTT. Encoded protein: CASSQTTGGVTDTQYF. The V gene is TRBV3-1, the J gene TRBJ2-3, with 8 bases identical to TRBD1. The V segment lost 2 bases and the J segment 2 bases; nucleotides outside the gene matches: 6. The CDR3 loop spans 16 amino acids. Germline lookup yields CDR1 LGHDT and CDR2 YNNKEL (reference sequence).

The V gene is TRBV7-8, the J gene TRBJ2-3, with TRBD2 matching 7 bases. This CDR3 region has 16 residues. J lost 0 bases, V lost 5 bases, and 8 bases had no gene match. Germline CDR1 reads SGHVS; CDR2 reads FQNEAQ. The CDR3 loop is CASSNIWTRSTDTQYF. CDR3 nucleotide sequence: TGTGCCAGCAGCAATATATGGACTAGAAGCACAGATACGCAGTATTTT.